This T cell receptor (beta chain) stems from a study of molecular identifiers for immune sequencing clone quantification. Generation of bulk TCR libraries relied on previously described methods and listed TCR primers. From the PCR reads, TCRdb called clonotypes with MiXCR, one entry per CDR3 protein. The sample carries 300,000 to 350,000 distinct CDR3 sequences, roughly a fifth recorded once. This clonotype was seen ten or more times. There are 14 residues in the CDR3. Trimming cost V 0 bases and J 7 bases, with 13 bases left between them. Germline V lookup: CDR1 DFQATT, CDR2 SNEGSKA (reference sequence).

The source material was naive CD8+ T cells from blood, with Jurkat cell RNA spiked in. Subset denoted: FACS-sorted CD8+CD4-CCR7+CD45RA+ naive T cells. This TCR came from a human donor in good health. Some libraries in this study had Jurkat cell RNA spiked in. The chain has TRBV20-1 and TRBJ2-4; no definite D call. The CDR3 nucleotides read TGCAGTGCTAGAGATGGAAGCGCCAGTAACATTCAGTACTTC. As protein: CSARDGSASNIQYF.